The clone carrying this T cell receptor (beta chain) was counted once. The entry originates in a study of T cell changes during pregnancy in multiple sclerosis. Germline V gene data show CDR1 as SGHAT and CDR2 as FQNNGV. This CDR3 is built from 17 residues. V dropped 2 bases and J dropped 5 bases, with 21 bases sitting between them. Assay: immunoSEQ multiplex PCR; the TCRdb copy retains only in-frame clones and omits some. The sample consists of some 54,000 clones, 90% to 95% of them appearing once. V and J are TRBV11-2 and TRBJ2-5, with D maybe TRBD1 (6 bases). This TCR was recovered from a female donor with multiple sclerosis, enrolled in a pregnancy study. This material consisted of peripheral blood, taken after pregnancy. As DNA, the CDR3 is TGTGCCAGCAGCTTACAAAAGGTGGTCAGGGGTTGGGAGACCCAGTACTTC. Protein: CASSLQKVVRGWETQYF.